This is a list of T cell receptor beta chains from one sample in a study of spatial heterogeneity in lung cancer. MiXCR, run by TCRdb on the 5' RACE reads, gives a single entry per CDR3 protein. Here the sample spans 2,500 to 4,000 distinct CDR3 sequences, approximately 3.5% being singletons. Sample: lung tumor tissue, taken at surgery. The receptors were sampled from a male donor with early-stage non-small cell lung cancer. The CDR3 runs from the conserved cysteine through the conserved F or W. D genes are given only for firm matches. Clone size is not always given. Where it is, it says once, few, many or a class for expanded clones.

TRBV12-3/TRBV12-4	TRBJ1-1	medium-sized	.	TGTGCCAGCAGAACAGGTTCTGGGGCGACTGAAGCTTTCTTT	CASRTGSGATEAFF
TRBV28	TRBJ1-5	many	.	TGTGCCAGCAGTTTAGCCCCAGTGAATCAGCCCCAGCATTTT	CASSLAPVNQPQHF
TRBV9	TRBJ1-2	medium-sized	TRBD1	TGTGCCAGCAGCCCGCGGACAGGCCATTTGAGCGGCTACACCTTC	CASSPRTGHLSGYTF
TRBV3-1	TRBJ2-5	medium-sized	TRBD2	TGTGCCAGCAGCCAAGAGGGGACTAGCGGCCAAGAGACCCAGTACTTC	CASSQEGTSGQETQYF
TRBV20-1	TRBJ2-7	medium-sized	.	TGCAGTGCTAGTGAGTCAGGGGTCTACGAGCAGTACTTC	CSASESGVYEQYF
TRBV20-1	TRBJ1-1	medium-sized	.	TGCAGTGCTAGTGCGGGGGGGACCCCTGAAGCTTTCTTT	CSASAGGTPEAFF
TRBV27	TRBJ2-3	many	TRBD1	TGTGCCAGCAGTTTCTTGGGACAGCCTACGCAGTATTTT	CASSFLGQPTQYF
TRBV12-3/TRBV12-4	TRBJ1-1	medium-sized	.	TGTGCCAGCAGTCGGAGAGATTTAGAAGCTTTCTTT	CASSRRDLEAFF
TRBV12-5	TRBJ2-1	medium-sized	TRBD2	TGTGCTAGTGGTTCCACACTAGCGGGGTACAATGAGCAGTTCTTC	CASGSTLAGYNEQFF
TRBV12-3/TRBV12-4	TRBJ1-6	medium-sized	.	TGTGCCAGCAGTTTAGCCGGCCCAGGGCACAATTCACCCCTCCACTTT	CASSLAGPGHNSPLHF
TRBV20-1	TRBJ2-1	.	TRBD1	TGCAGTGCTCCGTCGGGACAGGGTAATGAGCAGTTCTTC	CSAPSGQGNEQFF
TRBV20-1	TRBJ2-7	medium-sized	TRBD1	TGCAGTGCTGTGGACAGGGGTTACGAGCAGTACTTC	CSAVDRGYEQYF
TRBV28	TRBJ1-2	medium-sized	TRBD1	TGTGCCAGCAGTTTAGTCGGCCAGGGGGGCTATGGCTACACCTTC	CASSLVGQGGYGYTF
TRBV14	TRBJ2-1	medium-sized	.	TGTGCCAGCAGCCAAGGACAGAGCTCCTACAATGAGCAGTTCTTC	CASSQGQSSYNEQFF
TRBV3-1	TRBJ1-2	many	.	TGTGCCAGCAGCCAAGGGCCTACGGGGGACATCTATGGCTACACCTTC	CASSQGPTGDIYGYTF
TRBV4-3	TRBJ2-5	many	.	TGCGCCAGCAGCCAAAGTTGGATAGGGCAAGAGACCCAGTACTTC	CASSQSWIGQETQYF
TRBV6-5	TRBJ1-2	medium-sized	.	TGTGCCAGCAGGACGGGACGCCCGAACTATGGCTACACCTTC	CASRTGRPNYGYTF
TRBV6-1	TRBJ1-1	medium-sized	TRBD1	TGTGCCAGCAACTCCCGGGACAGGGGGCAGGGTGAAGCTTTCTTT	CASNSRDRGQGEAFF
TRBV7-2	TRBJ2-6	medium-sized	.	TGTGCCAGCAGCTTTCGGTCTAGGGGGGCCAACGTCCTGACTTTC	CASSFRSRGANVLTF
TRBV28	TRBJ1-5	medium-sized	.	TGTGCCAGCAGTTTAAGCGGGCGAAAGAATCAGCCCCAGCATTTT	CASSLSGRKNQPQHF
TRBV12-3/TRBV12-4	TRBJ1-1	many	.	TGTGCCAGCAGAAACAGGGTTCTGAACACTGAAGCTTTCTTT	CASRNRVLNTEAFF
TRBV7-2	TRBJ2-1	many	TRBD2	TGTGCCAGCAGCTTAGACCTTGCGGGGGGTGGGTTGTTCTTC	CASSLDLAGGGLFF
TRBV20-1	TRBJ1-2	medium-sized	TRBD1	TGCAGTGCTAGAGATTCAGGGGGCAATGGCTACACCTTC	CSARDSGGNGYTF
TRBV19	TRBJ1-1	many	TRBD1	TGTGCCAGTAGTCACCGGGACAGAGTCACTGAAGCTTTCTTT	CASSHRDRVTEAFF